The 15 T cell receptor beta chains listed next were all sequenced from one sample in a study of blood T cell repertoires in COVID-19. Here immunoSEQ multiplex PCR was the method, and the copy in TCRdb shows in-frame clones only, minus some. The data contain about 200,000 clones, approximately 84% of them singletons. Source material: peripheral blood. Source of these receptors: a human donor with acute or convalescent COVID-19. The donor label of this sample is uncertain.

This chain uses TRBV6-2 or TRBV6-3 with TRBJ1-5; D ambiguous. Germline CDR1 and CDR2: MNHEY and SVGEGT. This CDR3 region has 15 residues. V was clipped by 2 bases and J by 0 bases, with 8 bases between them. The DNA of the CDR3 is TGTGCCAGCAGTTACCGGCAGGTTAGCAATCAGCCCCAGCATTTT. Translating gives CASSYRQVSNQPQHF.

The chain combines TRBV10-3 with TRBJ2-1; 8 nucleotides align to TRBD1. The CDR3 has 13 amino acids. With V trimmed by 5 bases and J by 9 bases, 6 bases remained unmatched. Per germline, CDR1 ENHRY and CDR2 SYGVKD. CDR3 nucleotides: TGTGCCATCAGTAATTTACAGGGGGGTGAGCAGTTCTTC. Translation gives CAISNLQGGEQFF.

This chain connects TRBV4-2 to TRBJ2-1, with 11 bases matching TRBD2. Germline assignment: CDR1 LGHNA and CDR2 YNFKEQ. V was clipped by 0 bases and J by 2 bases; unmatched bases: 3. The CDR3 has 17 amino acids. As DNA, the CDR3 is TGTGCCAGCAGCCAAGATCTAGCGGGAGGCGCCTACAATGAGCAGTTCTTC. Translating gives CASSQDLAGGAYNEQFF.

This chain joins TRBV5-1 and TRBJ2-7; 9 bases match TRBD1. The CDR3 is 15 residues long. The V and J ends lost 3 bases and 3 bases, in that order; junction bases with no gene match: 7. CDR1 and CDR2 (germline): SGHRS, YFSETQ. The CDR3, as DNA: TGCGCCAGCAGCTGGGGGGGACAGGGAATCTACGAGCAGTACTTC. Translated: CASSWGGQGIYEQYF.

The rearrangement uses TRBV6-5 and TRBJ1-2, with a weak D call TRBD1 (6 bases). V lost 6 bases, J lost 8 bases, and 16 bases lay in between. Germline V gene sequence: CDR1 MNHEY, CDR2 SVGAGI. CDR3 length equals 13 residues. The CDR3 DNA reads TGTGCCAGCAGCCCGGACAGCACCTGGGGCTACACCTTC. Amino acids: CASSPDSTWGYTF.

The count of this clone is one. This sequence joins TRBV9 and TRBJ1-4; TRBD1 matches at 7 bases. The CDR3 totals 14 residues. Unmatched junction bases numbered 5, after V lost 4 bases and J lost 5 bases. Germline V lookup: CDR1 SGDLS, CDR2 YYNGEE. The CDR3 loop reads CASSTRDSNEKLFF. The CDR3 DNA reads as TGTGCCAGCAGCACTCGGGACAGCAATGAAAAACTGTTTTTT.

This clone occurred a few times. The J gene is TRBJ1-6, the V gene TRBV5-1, with 8 positions matching TRBD1. This CDR3 region has 20 residues. Trimming cost V 4 bases and J 1 base; bases outside gene matches: 16. Germline V gives CDR1 SGHRS, CDR2 YFSETQ. CDR3 nucleotides: TGCGCCAGCAGCACAGGACAGGGTGGAGGGATCAGGTCCTATAATTCACCCCTCCACTTT. Protein sequence: CASSTGQGGGIRSYNSPLHF. The whole variable domain, filled in from reference TRBV5-1 and TRBJ1-6, reads KAGVTQTPRYLIKTRGQQVTLSCSPISGHRSVSWYQQTPGQGLQFLFEYFSETQRNKGNFPGRFSGRQFSNSRSEMNVSTLELGDSALYLCASSTGQGGGIRSYNSPLHFGNGTRLTVT.

The V gene is TRBV5-1, the J gene TRBJ1-5; 7 bases line up with TRBD1. Germline CDR1 is SGHRS and CDR2 is YFSETQ. Germline trimming cut 2 bases from V and 6 bases from J; bases unmatched to any gene: 8. The CDR3 contains 15 residues. In nucleotides, the CDR3 is TGCGCCAGCAGCTTTTCTGGAGGGGGCAGTCAGCCCCAGCATTTT. Translating gives CASSFSGGGSQPQHF.

The chain has TRBV11-2 and TRBJ1-3; no reliable D call. Germline V CDR1 and CDR2: SGHAT, FQNNGV. This CDR3 is 17 amino acids long. The V end lost 2 bases, the J end lost 0 bases, and 14 bases lay between the germline ends. The CDR3 region is CASSLTGGKRSGNTIYF. CDR3 nucleotide sequence: TGTGCCAGCAGCTTAACGGGAGGGAAACGCTCTGGAAACACCATATATTTT.

The V and J genes are TRBV13 and TRBJ2-7; D is possibly TRBD2 (5 bases). Germline V gene lookup returns CDR1 PRHDT and CDR2 FYEKMQ (reference sequence). There are 14 residues in the CDR3. V was clipped by 4 bases and J by 2 bases, with 12 bases between them. CDR3 bases: TGTGCCAGCAGCTACTCCGGGATCCCCTACGAGCAGTACTTC. Its translation is CASSYSGIPYEQYF. The variable domain in full, completed from reference TRBV13 and TRBJ2-7, reads AAGVIQSPRHLIKEKRETATLKCYPIPRHDTVYWYQQGPGQDPQFLISFYEKMQSDKGSIPDRFSAQQFSDYHSELNMSSLELGDSALYFCASSYSGIPYEQYFGPGTRLTVT.

V usage is TRBV5-1 and J usage is TRBJ1-5, with D maybe TRBD1 (5 bases). V was trimmed by 4 bases and J by 4 bases, leaving 9 bases between them. This CDR3 contains 13 residues. Germline V gene data show CDR1 as SGHRS and CDR2 as YFSETQ. CDR3: CASSRTLNQPQHF. The DNA for the CDR3 is TGCGCCAGCAGCCGGACACTTAATCAGCCCCAGCATTTT.

Many counts were recorded for this clone. The V gene is TRBV7-3, the J gene TRBJ2-7; D perhaps matches TRBD1 (5 bases). V lost 3 bases and J 2 bases, leaving 11 bases between the germline ends. Per germline, CDR1 SGHTA and CDR2 FQGTGA. The CDR3 has 14 residues. DNA of the CDR3: TGTGCCAGCAGCTTGACAGCAACTACCTACGAGCAGTACTTC. Encoded protein: CASSLTATTYEQYF. The entire variable domain, with the rest obtained from reference TRBV7-3 and TRBJ2-7, is as follows: GAGVSQTPSNKVTEKGKYVELRCDPISGHTALYWYRQSLGQGPEFLIYFQGTGAADDSGLPNDRFFAVRPEGSVSTLKIQRTERGDSAVYLCASSLTATTYEQYFGPGTRLTVT.

The rearrangement joins TRBV5-1 to TRBJ1-2; D not certain. The CDR3 is 12 amino acids. V gave up 4 bases and J gave up 6 bases, with 10 bases separating them. Germline loops: CDR1 SGHRS, CDR2 YFSETQ. The CDR3, as DNA: TGCGCCAGCAGCGCAGGATCTCATGGCTACACCTTC. Amino acids: CASSAGSHGYTF.

The rearrangement uses TRBV7-2 and TRBJ2-3; D remains unclear. This CDR3 has 13 amino acids. V lost 3 bases and J lost 5, with 9 bases in between. Germline lookup yields CDR1 SGHTA and CDR2 FQGNSA. The CDR3 here is CASSFTALDTQYF. CDR3 nucleotide sequence: TGTGCCAGCAGCTTTACAGCCCTAGATACGCAGTATTTT.

This chain links TRBV12-5 with TRBJ2-1; TRBD1 might be the D (5 bases). V was cut by 4 bases and J by 0 bases, with 10 bases left in between. This CDR3 comprises 15 residues. The germline V gene encodes CDR1 LGHNT and CDR2 FRNRAP. CDR3 sequence reads: CASGWGRGSYNEQFF. The CDR3 DNA sequence: TGTGCTAGTGGTTGGGGCAGAGGCTCCTACAATGAGCAGTTCTTC.